This T cell receptor beta chain was retrieved from a study of T cells in Graves' hyperthyroidism and ophthalmopathy. Study details: Pretreatment peripheral blood was obtained at initial diagnosis.

Amplification of TCR beta CDR3 regions used RNA as the template. The HTBI primer set was used in a first-round RT-PCR of the TCR CDR3. TCRdb reprocessed the multiplex PCR reads via MiXCR and lists one record per CDR3 protein. This table holds more than 300,000 distinct CDR3 sequences, about a fifth found once. This clonotype was seen at least ten times. The V end lost 0 bases, the J end lost 7 bases, and 12 bases lay between the germline ends. The CDR3 contains 14 residues. This chain connects TRBV12-3 or TRBV12-4 to TRBJ1-2; perhaps TRBD1 as D (5 bases). The origin of this receptor is a man between 18 and 35 years old with Graves' ophthalmopathy. Sequenced sample: blood. The CDR3 DNA follows: TGTGCCAGCAGTTTAGCGGGAGGGGCAAGTGGCTACACCTTC. Translation gives CASSLAGGASGYTF.